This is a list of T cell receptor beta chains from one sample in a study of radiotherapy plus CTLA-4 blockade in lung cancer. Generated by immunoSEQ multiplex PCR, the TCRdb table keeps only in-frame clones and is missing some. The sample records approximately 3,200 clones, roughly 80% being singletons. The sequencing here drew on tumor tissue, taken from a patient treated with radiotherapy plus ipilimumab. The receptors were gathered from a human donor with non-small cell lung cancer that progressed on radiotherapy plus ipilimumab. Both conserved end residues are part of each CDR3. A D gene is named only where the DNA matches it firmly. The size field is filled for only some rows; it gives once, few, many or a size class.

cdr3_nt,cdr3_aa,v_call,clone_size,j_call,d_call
TGTGCCAGCCCCCTTTGGGGGAGCAATCAGCCCCAGCATTTT,CASPLWGSNQPQHF,TRBV18,-,TRBJ1-5,-
TGTGCCAGCAGCTTAGGCAGGAATGAAAAACTGTTTTTT,CASSLGRNEKLFF,TRBV7-9,-,TRBJ1-4,-
TGTGCCAGCAGCTTCAAGGAGTCCCCAGTCGGCTACACCTTC,CASSFKESPVGYTF,TRBV7-2,few,TRBJ1-2,-
TGTGCCAGCAGCTTCGGGGACCCGTCTGGCTACACCTTC,CASSFGDPSGYTF,TRBV5-5,-,TRBJ1-2,-
TGTGCCAGCAGTAATGACCCCTTCACCCTCCACTTT,CASSNDPFTLHF,TRBV6-5,once,TRBJ1-6,-
TGTGCTAGTGGTTTCGGGACTAGCGCAGATACGCAGTATTTT,CASGFGTSADTQYF,TRBV12-5,-,TRBJ2-3,TRBD2
TGTGCCAGCATAAGTGCCAGAAGATACGAGCAGTACTTC,CASISARRYEQYF,TRBV6-5,-,TRBJ2-7,-
TGTGCCAGCAAGCGCCAGCTGAACACTGAAGCTTTCTTT,CASKRQLNTEAFF,TRBV6-4,-,TRBJ1-1,-
TGTGCCAGCAGCTCAGACACGAATCAGCCCCAGCATTTT,CASSSDTNQPQHF,TRBV7-3,-,TRBJ1-5,-
TGTGCCAGCAGCTTGAGCGCAGAGCAGTTCTTC,CASSLSAEQFF,TRBV5-8,-,TRBJ2-1,-
TGCGCCAGCAGCCGAGGGGGGGACACTGAAGCTTTCTTT,CASSRGGDTEAFF,TRBV4-1,-,TRBJ1-1,-